Sequencing of this TCR beta chain was carried out in a study of T cell responses to AZD1222 COVID-19 vaccine. About this clone itself: No antigen is known for it.

The CDR3 runs to 14 residues. The germline V gene has CDR1 LNHNV and CDR2 YYDKDF (reference sequence). V lost 3 bases and J 7 bases, leaving 15 bases between the germline ends. Study-wide findings and caveats: Vaccine-related CD4 TCRs covered spike, predominating at 160-218 and 743-854. Repertoires were collected only later (after the peak T cell response had occurred). Two AZD1222 administrations were followed by greater Spike-specific TCR breadth and depth. White British donors predominated, females outnumbered males, and clonal diversity was possibly underestimated.

Produced via immunoSEQ multiplex PCR; TCRdb's table is partial and in-frame only. Here the sample spans approximately 80,000 clones, 75% to 90% being singletons. V and J are TRBV15 and TRBJ2-5; D is perhaps TRBD1 (5 bases). Sample: peripheral blood, taken on day 0 of AZD1222 vaccination. The sequence was obtained from an adult in good health. The CDR3 DNA is TGTGCCACCAGCAGGCTTCAGGGCTCACGGACCCAGTACTTC. Encoded protein: CATSRLQGSRTQYF.